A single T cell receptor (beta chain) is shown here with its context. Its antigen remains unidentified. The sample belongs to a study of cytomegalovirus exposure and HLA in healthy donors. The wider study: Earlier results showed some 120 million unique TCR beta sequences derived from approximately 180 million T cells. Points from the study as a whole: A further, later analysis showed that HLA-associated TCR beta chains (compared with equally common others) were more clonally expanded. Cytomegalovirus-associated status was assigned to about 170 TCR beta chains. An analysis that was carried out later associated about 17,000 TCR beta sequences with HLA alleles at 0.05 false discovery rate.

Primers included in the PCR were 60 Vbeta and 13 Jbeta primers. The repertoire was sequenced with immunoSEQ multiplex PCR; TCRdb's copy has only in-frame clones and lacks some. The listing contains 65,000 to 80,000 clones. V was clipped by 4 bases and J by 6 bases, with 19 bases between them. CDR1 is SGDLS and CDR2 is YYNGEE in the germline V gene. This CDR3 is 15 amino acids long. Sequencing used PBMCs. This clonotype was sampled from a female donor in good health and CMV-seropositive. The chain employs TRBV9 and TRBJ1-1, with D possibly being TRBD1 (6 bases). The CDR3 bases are TGTGCCAGCAGCAACGGGGGGCTAACAACGGCTGAAGCTTTCTTT. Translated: CASSNGGLTTAEAFF.